The 22 T cell receptor beta chains below were found in one sample sequenced in a study of T cell changes during pregnancy in multiple sclerosis. Profiling relied on immunoSEQ multiplex PCR, and the TCRdb table lists in-frame clones only, not all of them. The top ten hold about 1.5% of the sample, which has some 70,000 clones, 92% seen once. This material consisted of peripheral blood, taken in the second trimester of pregnancy. The origin of the receptors is a female donor in good health, enrolled as a control in a pregnancy study.

The genes are TRBV9 and TRBJ2-1; a possible D gene is TRBD2 (6 bases). Per the germline V gene, CDR1 is SGDLS and CDR2 is YYNGEE. Deletions cut 7 bases from V and 4 bases from J, with 18 bases between. CDR3 size: 15 residues. The CDR3 DNA reads TGTGCCAGCGAGGGCGGGGCCCCAAGTTACAATGAGCAGTTCTTC. It yields the protein CASEGGAPSYNEQFF.

The chain recombines TRBV5-1 with TRBJ2-3, with 12 positions matching TRBD2. Germline V gives CDR1 SGHRS, CDR2 YFSETQ. This CDR3 is 17 amino acids long. V dropped 0 bases and J dropped 2; count of bases not matched to a gene: 4. The DNA of the CDR3 is TGCGCCAGCAGCTTGGGACTAGCGGGAGCCTACACAGATACGCAGTATTTT. This codes for CASSLGLAGAYTDTQYF.

V is TRBV19 and J is TRBJ1-4, with D unclear. V shed 6 bases and J shed 0 bases, with 11 bases lying between them. The CDR3 covers 15 residues. Germline assignment: CDR1 LNHDA and CDR2 SQIVND (reference sequence). CDR3 sequence: CASRPDSATNEKLFF. DNA for the CDR3: TGTGCCAGTAGACCAGACTCTGCAACTAATGAAAAACTGTTTTTT.

This chain connects TRBV27 to TRBJ2-1; D may be TRBD1 (6 bases). V was cut by 2 bases and J by 2 bases, with 16 bases left in between. Germline CDR1 is MNHEY and CDR2 is SMNVEV (reference sequence). The length of the CDR3 is 17 residues. The CDR3, as DNA: TGTGCCAGCAGTTTACGTGTCGGACAGCGCCCCTACAATGAGCAGTTCTTC. It translates to CASSLRVGQRPYNEQFF.

V is TRBV15 and J is TRBJ2-1; possible D gene TRBD2, 5 bases. Germline V CDR1 and CDR2: LNHNV, YYDKDF (reference sequence). CDR3 size: 15 residues. V was shortened by 0 bases and J by 2 bases, with 8 bases between the two germline ends. The CDR3 loop is CATSRDRGPYNEQFF. The DNA of the CDR3 is TGTGCCACCAGCAGAGATCGAGGGCCCTACAATGAGCAGTTCTTC.

The rearrangement uses TRBV18 and TRBJ2-3; TRBD2 might be the D (5 bases). V gave up 8 bases and J gave up 4 bases, with 10 bases separating them. Germline CDR1 reads KGHSH; CDR2 reads LQKENI. The CDR3 sequence is 12 residues long. This CDR3 reads CASLAGADTQYF. CDR3 bases: TGTGCCAGCCTAGCTGGCGCAGATACGCAGTATTTT. The complete variable domain, with remaining parts taken from reference TRBV18 and TRBJ2-3, reads NAGVMQNPRHLVRRRGQEARLRCSPMKGHSHVYWYRQLPEEGLKFMVYLQKENIIDESGMPKERFSAEFPKEGPSILRIQQVVRGDSAAYFCASLAGADTQYFGPGTRLTVL.

V gene TRBV5-1 combines with J gene TRBJ2-1; 12 nucleotides line up with TRBD2. The CDR3 has 16 amino acids. The V gene end was trimmed by 0 bases and the J gene end by 7 bases; junction bases not matched to a gene: 5. Germline values: CDR1 SGHRS, CDR2 YFSETQ. The CDR3 DNA reads as TGCGCCAGCAGCTTGGTTAAGGGACTAGCGGGTAATGAGCAGTTCTTC. Its protein product is CASSLVKGLAGNEQFF.

V and J are TRBV27 and TRBJ1-5; D is possibly TRBD1 (5 bases). Germline values: CDR1 MNHEY, CDR2 SMNVEV (reference sequence). Trimming pared 5 bases from V and 6 bases from J, leaving 11 bases between. The CDR3 is 13 amino acids. DNA of the CDR3: TGTGCCAGCAGTACAATTGACAGTCAGCCCCAGCATTTT. Translated: CASSTIDSQPQHF.

The chain recombines TRBV18 with TRBJ1-4, with 9 bases lining up with TRBD1. The CDR3 consists of 16 residues. V was pared by 1 base and J by 5 bases, with 5 bases of the junction left unmatched. From germline, CDR1 is KGHSH and CDR2 LQKENI. CDR3 sequence: CASSPQGDRVNEKLFF. The DNA of the CDR3 is TGTGCCAGCTCACCACAAGGGGACAGGGTAAATGAAAAACTGTTTTTT.

This chain uses TRBV5-4 with TRBJ2-1, with 10 bases identical to TRBD2. The CDR3 has 14 amino acids. Germline assignment: CDR1 SGHNT and CDR2 YYREEE (reference sequence). Trimming took 9 bases from V and 7 from J; bases not matched to a gene: 10. The chain's CDR3 is CATQSGGARNEQFF. The DNA of the CDR3 is TGTGCCACCCAAAGCGGGGGGGCAAGGAATGAGCAGTTCTTC.

V usage is TRBV7-2 and J usage is TRBJ2-3; D uncertain. V was clipped by 5 bases and J by 2 bases, with 11 bases between them. The germline V gene has CDR1 SGHTA and CDR2 FQGNSA. The CDR3 totals 14 residues. CDR3 region: CASSPTQFTDTQYF. In nucleotides, the CDR3 is TGTGCCAGCAGCCCGACACAATTCACAGATACGCAGTATTTT.

V gene TRBV6-4 combines with J gene TRBJ2-3; 12 bases line up with TRBD2. This CDR3 is built from 15 residues. V shed 5 bases and J 4 bases; nucleotides not matched to a gene: 4. Germline loops: CDR1 MRHNA, CDR2 SNTAGT. This CDR3 is CASSPTSGSADTQYF. DNA for the CDR3: TGTGCCAGCAGTCCGACTAGCGGGAGCGCAGATACGCAGTATTTT.

This clone was detected once. The chain uses TRBV7-9 and TRBJ1-2; D is undetermined. With 5 bases removed from V and 4 bases from J, the gap between germline ends came to 17 bases. Germline V CDR1 and CDR2: SEHNR, FQNEAQ (reference sequence). This CDR3 spans 15 amino acids. The CDR3 DNA reads as TGTGCCAGCAGCCTAGAGGGAGCTGGACCCTATGGCTACACCTTC. Its translation is CASSLEGAGPYGYTF. The full variable domain, completed using reference TRBV7-9 and TRBJ1-2, is DTGVSQNPRHKITKRGQNVTFRCDPISEHNRLYWYRQTLGQGPEFLTYFQNEAQLEKSRLLSDRFSAERPKGSFSTLEIQRTEQGDSAMYLCASSLEGAGPYGYTFGSGTRLTVV.

V gene TRBV5-6 combines with J gene TRBJ1-4; perhaps TRBD1 as D (6 bases). CDR3 length: 13 amino acids. V dropped 2 bases and J dropped 10 bases, with 12 bases sitting between them. Looked up from germline, CDR1 is SGHDT and CDR2 is YYEEEE. The CDR3 protein is CASSFGGPGKLFF. CDR3 DNA sequence: TGTGCCAGCAGCTTTGGGGGCCCGGGAAAACTGTTTTTT.

This chain connects TRBV6-5 to TRBJ2-7; TRBD2 agrees at 12 bases. This CDR3 has 14 amino acids. CDR1 and CDR2 (germline): MNHEY, SVGAGI. The V and J ends lost 7 bases and 2 bases, in that order; junction bases with no gene match: 3. The CDR3 loop reads CASTRTSGTYEQYF. CDR3 in DNA: TGTGCCAGCACACGGACTAGCGGGACCTACGAGCAGTACTTC.

J is TRBJ1-4 and V is TRBV18, with no clear D. The V gene's germline CDR1 is KGHSH and CDR2 LQKENI. CDR3 length: 15 amino acids. V lost 4 bases and J 1 base, leaving 10 bases between the germline ends. CDR3 residues: CASSRREKTNEKLFF. The CDR3 DNA sequence: TGTGCCAGCTCACGGAGGGAGAAAACTAATGAAAAACTGTTTTTT.

The gene calls are TRBV10-2 and TRBJ2-3, with 12 bases fitting TRBD2. The CDR3 loop spans 16 amino acids. Germline trimming cut 6 bases from V and 3 bases from J; bases unmatched to any gene: 7. The V gene's germline CDR1 is WSHSY and CDR2 SAAADI. This CDR3 is CASSDPTSGGTDTQYF. CDR3 nucleotides: TGCGCCAGCAGCGACCCGACTAGCGGGGGAACAGATACGCAGTATTTT.

The chain links TRBV13 to TRBJ2-7, with 7 bases lining up with TRBD2. Germline trimming cut 11 bases from V and 1 base from J; bases unmatched to any gene: 11. Per germline, CDR1 PRHDT and CDR2 FYEKMQ (reference sequence). The CDR3 length is 14 residues. The CDR3 region is CAVGRLADSYEQYF. Written as DNA, the CDR3 is TGTGCCGTCGGTAGGCTAGCGGATTCCTACGAGCAGTACTTC.

The chain is built from TRBV11-2 and TRBJ2-2; the D is unclear. Between the trimmed V and J ends, which lost 5 bases and 0 bases, there was a span of 10 bases. The CDR3 is made up of 15 amino acids. CDR1 is SGHAT and CDR2 is FQNNGV in the germline V gene. The CDR3 loop is CASSTEVPNTGELFF. The CDR3 nucleotides are TGTGCCAGCAGCACCGAGGTTCCGAACACCGGGGAGCTGTTTTTT.

The J gene is TRBJ1-2, the V gene TRBV28; D unresolved. The CDR3 is 19 residues long. With 10 bases removed from V and 5 bases from J, the gap between germline ends came to 35 bases. Germline CDR1 MDHEN, CDR2 SYDVKM. The CDR3 sequence is CATDGRQADGIGEIYGYTF. DNA of the CDR3: TGTGCCACCGACGGGAGGCAGGCAGATGGTATTGGGGAAATATATGGCTACACCTTC.

The CDR3 sequence is CASSKLAGETQYF. CDR3 sequence (DNA): TGTGCCAGTAGTAAGTTAGCGGGAGAGACCCAGTACTTC. The chain combines TRBV19 with TRBJ2-5; 7 bases map to TRBD2. This CDR3 region has 13 residues. In germline, CDR1 is LNHDA, CDR2 SQIVND (reference sequence). Trimming cost V 4 bases and J 4 bases; bases outside gene matches: 3.

The chain couples TRBV27 to TRBJ2-3; 8 bases map to TRBD2. Trimming took 6 bases from V and 5 from J; bases not matched to a gene: 7. Per germline, CDR1 MNHEY and CDR2 SMNVEV (reference sequence). The CDR3 runs 14 residues. CDR3: CASRSGGPLDTQYF. CDR3 nucleotides: TGTGCCAGCAGGTCGGGAGGGCCACTAGATACGCAGTATTTT.